The rows below give T cell receptor beta chains drawn from one sample of a study of blood T cell repertoires in COVID-19. TCRdb's copy holds only in-frame clones and misses some; the assay was immunoSEQ multiplex PCR. The sample shows about 340,000 clones, around 87% of them seen only once. The sample was peripheral blood. The receptors shown here come from a woman between 50 and 59 years old with COVID-19, enrolled during active disease. CDR3s include the opening cysteine and the closing phenylalanine or tryptophan. Fields, in order: D gene, V gene, clone size, J gene, CDR3 protein, CDR3 DNA. A D gene is named only where the DNA matches it firmly. Size values are once, few and many counts, or a class for expanded clones, and some rows have none.

d_gene: .; v_gene: TRBV27; abundance: .; j_gene: TRBJ1-2; CDR3aa: CASSFLNGLQYGYTF; CDR3nt: TGTGCCAGCAGTTTTCTTAATGGTCTTCAGTATGGCTACACCTTC
d_gene: TRBD2; v_gene: TRBV3-1/TRBV3-2; abundance: .; j_gene: TRBJ2-1; CDR3aa: CASSQERREEYNEQFF; CDR3nt: TGTGCCAGCAGCCAAGAGAGGCGGGAGGAATACAATGAGCAGTTCTTC
d_gene: TRBD2; v_gene: TRBV7-8; abundance: .; j_gene: TRBJ2-1; CDR3aa: CASSLEYRTSSYNEQFF; CDR3nt: TGTGCCAGCAGCTTAGAGTATAGGACTAGCAGCTACAATGAGCAGTTCTTC
d_gene: TRBD2; v_gene: TRBV19; abundance: .; j_gene: TRBJ2-2; CDR3aa: CATKGLAGDTGELFF; CDR3nt: TGTGCCACCAAAGGACTAGCGGGAGACACCGGGGAGCTGTTTTTT
d_gene: TRBD2; v_gene: TRBV4-1; abundance: .; j_gene: TRBJ2-7; CDR3aa: CASSPQRTSGRAEKYF; CDR3nt: TGCGCCAGCAGCCCACAGAGGACTAGCGGGAGGGCCGAGAAGTACTTC
d_gene: TRBD2; v_gene: TRBV30; abundance: .; j_gene: TRBJ2-7; CDR3aa: CAWSRWLAGGGSYEQYF; CDR3nt: TGTGCCTGGAGTCGTTGGCTAGCGGGAGGTGGCTCCTACGAGCAGTACTTC
d_gene: .; v_gene: TRBV2; abundance: few; j_gene: TRBJ1-5; CDR3aa: CASSGTSPNQPQHF; CDR3nt: TGTGCCAGCAGTGGGACATCACCTAATCAGCCCCAGCATTTT
d_gene: .; v_gene: TRBV25-1; abundance: once; j_gene: TRBJ1-1; CDR3aa: CASSAPRGAGNTEAFF; CDR3nt: TGTGCCAGCAGTGCCCCCCGGGGGGCCGGGAACACTGAAGCTTTCTTT
d_gene: TRBD2; v_gene: TRBV5-1; abundance: .; j_gene: TRBJ2-5; CDR3aa: CASSAGDLQETQYF; CDR3nt: TGCGCCAGCAGTGCGGGGGACTTACAAGAGACCCAGTACTTC
d_gene: .; v_gene: TRBV18; abundance: .; j_gene: TRBJ2-7; CDR3aa: CASCQGLRREQYF; CDR3nt: TGTGCCAGCTGCCAGGGGCTTCGGCGCGAGCAGTACTTC
d_gene: .; v_gene: TRBV3-1/TRBV3-2; abundance: .; j_gene: TRBJ2-7; CDR3aa: CASSPTAGDSEQYF; CDR3nt: TGTGCCAGCAGCCCGACGGCAGGGGATTCCGAGCAGTACTTC
d_gene: TRBD1; v_gene: TRBV30; abundance: .; j_gene: TRBJ1-6; CDR3aa: CAWSWSGGGGSPLHF; CDR3nt: TGTGCCTGGAGTTGGTCAGGGGGCGGAGGTTCACCCCTCCACTTT
d_gene: TRBD2; v_gene: TRBV7-2; abundance: .; j_gene: TRBJ2-1; CDR3aa: CASSPLAGGSSYNEQFF; CDR3nt: TGTGCCAGCAGCCCTTTAGCGGGAGGGAGCTCCTACAATGAGCAGTTCTTC
d_gene: TRBD1; v_gene: TRBV3-1/TRBV3-2; abundance: .; j_gene: TRBJ1-2; CDR3aa: CASTGQNYGYTF; CDR3nt: TGTGCCAGCACGGGACAGAACTATGGCTACACCTTC
d_gene: .; v_gene: TRBV3-1/TRBV3-2; abundance: .; j_gene: TRBJ1-2; CDR3aa: CASSQDFGGDGYTF; CDR3nt: TGTGCCAGCAGCCAAGATTTTGGGGGGGATGGCTACACCTTC
d_gene: TRBD2; v_gene: TRBV18; abundance: .; j_gene: TRBJ2-3; CDR3aa: CASTRGGTQYF; CDR3nt: TGTGCCAGCACCCGGGGGGGGACGCAGTATTTT
d_gene: .; v_gene: TRBV5-1; abundance: .; j_gene: TRBJ1-2; CDR3aa: CASSLVAGDTNYGYTF; CDR3nt: TGCGCCAGCAGCTTGGTGGCAGGGGACACCAACTATGGCTACACCTTC
d_gene: TRBD1; v_gene: TRBV5-5; abundance: .; j_gene: TRBJ1-2; CDR3aa: CASSPSGLGQGEGYTF; CDR3nt: TGTGCCAGCAGCCCCTCTGGCCTCGGACAGGGGGAAGGCTACACCTTC
d_gene: .; v_gene: TRBV24-1; abundance: .; j_gene: TRBJ1-5; CDR3aa: CATSEGEYNQPQHF; CDR3nt: TGTGCCACCAGTGAGGGAGAGTACAATCAGCCCCAGCATTTT
d_gene: TRBD1; v_gene: TRBV28; abundance: .; j_gene: TRBJ1-2; CDR3aa: CASSRPGQTIYGYTF; CDR3nt: TGTGCCAGCAGCCGGCCGGGACAGACAATCTATGGCTACACCTTC
d_gene: .; v_gene: TRBV19; abundance: .; j_gene: TRBJ1-5; CDR3aa: CASSVQTGLNQPQHF; CDR3nt: TGTGCCAGTAGTGTACAGACAGGTTTAAATCAGCCCCAGCATTTT
d_gene: .; v_gene: TRBV7-9; abundance: .; j_gene: TRBJ1-5; CDR3aa: CASSFGDNSNQPQHF; CDR3nt: TGTGCCAGCAGCTTTGGGGACAATAGCAATCAGCCCCAGCATTTT
d_gene: TRBD2; v_gene: TRBV7-2; abundance: .; j_gene: TRBJ2-3; CDR3aa: CASSLGLAGPKNTQYF; CDR3nt: TGTGCCAGCAGCTTAGGTCTAGCGGGACCCAAAAATACGCAGTATTTT
d_gene: .; v_gene: TRBV11-3; abundance: .; j_gene: TRBJ2-6; CDR3aa: CASSLGGSRANVLTF; CDR3nt: TGTGCCAGCAGCTTAGGCGGTTCTCGGGCCAACGTCCTGACTTTC
d_gene: TRBD1; v_gene: TRBV6-5; abundance: .; j_gene: TRBJ1-1; CDR3aa: CASRSTGVNTEAFF; CDR3nt: TGTGCCAGCAGGAGCACAGGGGTAAACACTGAAGCTTTCTTT
d_gene: .; v_gene: TRBV27; abundance: .; j_gene: TRBJ2-4; CDR3aa: CASSSETATNIQYF; CDR3nt: TGTGCCAGCAGTTCCGAGACAGCAACTAACATTCAGTACTTC
d_gene: TRBD1; v_gene: TRBV29-1; abundance: .; j_gene: TRBJ1-4; CDR3aa: CSVENSGGDEKLFF; CDR3nt: TGCAGCGTTGAAAATTCAGGGGGCGATGAAAAACTGTTTTTT